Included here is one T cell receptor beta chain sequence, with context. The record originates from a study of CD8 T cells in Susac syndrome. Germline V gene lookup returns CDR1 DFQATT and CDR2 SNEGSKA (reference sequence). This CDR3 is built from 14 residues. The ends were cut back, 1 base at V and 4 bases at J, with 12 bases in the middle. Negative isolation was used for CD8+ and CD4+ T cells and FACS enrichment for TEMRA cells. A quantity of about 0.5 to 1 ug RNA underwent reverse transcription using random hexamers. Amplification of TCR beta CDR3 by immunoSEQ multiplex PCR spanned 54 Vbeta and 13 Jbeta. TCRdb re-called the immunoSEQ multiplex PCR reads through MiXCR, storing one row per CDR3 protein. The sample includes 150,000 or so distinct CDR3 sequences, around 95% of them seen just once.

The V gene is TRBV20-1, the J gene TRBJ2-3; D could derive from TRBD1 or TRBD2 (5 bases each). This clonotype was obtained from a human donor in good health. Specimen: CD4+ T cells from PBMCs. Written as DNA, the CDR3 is TGCAGTGCTAGAGTGTCGGGGCGCGCAGATACGCAGTATTTT. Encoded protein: CSARVSGRADTQYF.